The 23 T cell receptor beta chains listed next were all sequenced from one sample in a study of blood T cell repertoires in COVID-19. Measured with immunoSEQ multiplex PCR; TCRdb has only the in-frame clones, and not every one. Counted here are 100,000 or so clones, 75% to 95% occurring once; the ten biggest clones make up roughly 4.5%. Sequencing was carried out using peripheral blood. These receptors all come from a man younger than 30 with acute or convalescent COVID-19.

The rearrangement joins TRBV24-1 to TRBJ2-3, with 9 positions matching TRBD1. Per the germline V gene, CDR1 is KGHDR and CDR2 is SFDVKD. The CDR3 has 16 residues. Trimming removed 2 bases from V and 3 bases from J; junction bases left unmatched: 5. The CDR3 DNA reads as TGTGCCACCAGTGATTCGGACAGGGGAGTGACAGATACGCAGTATTTT. Translated, it gives CATSDSDRGVTDTQYF.

V gene TRBV6-5 combines with J gene TRBJ1-1; 8 nucleotides line up with TRBD1. The CDR3 extends over 14 amino acids. Germline V CDR1 and CDR2: MNHEY, SVGAGI. V lost 4 bases, J lost 2 bases, and 3 bases stayed unmatched. The CDR3 DNA sequence: TGTGCCAGCAGTTTATCAGGGGGCAACACTGAAGCTTTCTTT. This codes for CASSLSGGNTEAFF.

V gene TRBV27 combines with J gene TRBJ1-4, with D tentatively TRBD1 (5 bases). The CDR3 runs to 17 residues. V lost 5 bases and J lost 6, with 22 bases in between. Germline V gene lookup returns CDR1 MNHEY and CDR2 SMNVEV (reference sequence). For the CDR3, the DNA is TGTGCCAGCAGTCCCGCTTTGGGACTGAGGCAGGATGAAAAACTGTTTTTT. Translating it yields CASSPALGLRQDEKLFF.

The V gene is TRBV3-1 (or the pseudogene TRBV3-2), the J gene TRBJ2-5, with 8 bases identical to TRBD2. Trimming at V came to 6 bases and at J to 5 bases, leaving 14 bases not matched to a gene. The length of the CDR3 is 16 residues. Germline loops: CDR1 LGHDT, CDR2 YNNKEL (reference sequence). The CDR3 spells CASSHARGSGDETQYF. The CDR3 DNA follows: TGTGCCAGCAGTCACGCGAGAGGTAGCGGGGATGAGACCCAGTACTTC.

In its sample, this clone was seen once. The chain carries TRBV6-1 and TRBJ1-2; no clear D gene. V was trimmed by 2 bases and J by 2 bases, leaving 9 bases between them. Germline CDR1 reads MNHNS; CDR2 reads SASEGT. The CDR3 contains 14 residues. The CDR3 DNA reads as TGTGCCAGCAGTGAACATAGGCGGAACTATGGCTACACCTTC. Translated: CASSEHRRNYGYTF.

The chain couples TRBV2 to TRBJ2-7; tentatively, D is TRBD1 (6 bases). This CDR3 is built from 16 residues. Trimming shortened V by 7 bases and J by 3 bases, and 22 bases separated the two germline ends. The germline gives CDR1 SNHLY, CDR2 FYNNEI. CDR3 DNA: TGTGCCAGCAAAGAGAACAGGGATTGGGCAGTCTACGAGCAGTACTTC. Amino acid sequence: CASKENRDWAVYEQYF.

This sequence joins TRBV7-2 and TRBJ2-1; 11 bases fit TRBD2. This CDR3 is 18 amino acids long. Germline V lookup: CDR1 SGHTA, CDR2 FQGNSA. V was clipped by 1 base and J by 7 bases; unmatched bases: 12. The CDR3 here is CASSLGRGLAGVGNEQFF. CDR3 coding DNA: TGTGCCAGCAGCTTAGGCCGCGGACTAGCGGGCGTGGGGAATGAGCAGTTCTTC.

The chain joins TRBV19 to TRBJ1-1; no clear D gene. CDR3 length: 13 residues. Germline assignment: CDR1 LNHDA and CDR2 SQIVND (reference sequence). The V gene lost 2 bases and the J gene lost 1 base, with 5 bases spanning the gap. The CDR3 reads CASSIYPNTEAFF. CDR3 nucleotide sequence: TGTGCCAGTAGTATATATCCGAACACTGAAGCTTTCTTT.

The V and J genes are TRBV7-9 and TRBJ2-7; TRBD2 might be the D (5 bases). Germline V CDR1 and CDR2: SEHNR, FQNEAQ (reference sequence). The CDR3 spans 14 residues. The V gene lost 3 bases and the J gene lost 7 bases, with 16 bases spanning the gap. CDR3 amino acids: CASSFLLVGREQYF. DNA for the CDR3: TGTGCCAGCAGCTTTCTACTAGTCGGTCGTGAGCAGTACTTC.

This chain links TRBV7-9 with TRBJ1-2; no firm D call. Germline lookup yields CDR1 SEHNR and CDR2 FQNEAQ (reference sequence). The CDR3 has 13 residues. Deletions cut 1 base from V and 3 bases from J, with 6 bases between. The CDR3 bases are TGTGCCAGCAGCTTAGGCGGAGACTATGGCTACACCTTC. Translation gives CASSLGGDYGYTF.

The chain links TRBV11-2 to TRBJ2-7, with TRBD1 as a possible D gene (5 bases). Germline CDR1 reads SGHAT; CDR2 reads FQNNGV. The CDR3 runs to 16 residues. The V gene lost 1 base and the J gene lost 5 bases, with 18 bases spanning the gap. The chain's CDR3 is CASSLGPVGASHEQYF. CDR3 in DNA: TGTGCCAGCAGCTTAGGACCGGTTGGGGCGTCCCACGAGCAGTACTTC. Drawing the rest from reference TRBV11-2 and TRBJ2-7, the complete variable domain is EAGVAQSPRYKIIEKRQSVAFWCNPISGHATLYWYQQILGQGPKLLIQFQNNGVVDDSQLPKDRFSAERLKGVDSTLKIQPAKLEDSAVYLCASSLGPVGASHEQYFGPGTRLTVT.

The rearrangement joins TRBV6-4 to TRBJ2-1, with 7 bases lining up with TRBD2. CDR3 size: 19 residues. Germline lookup yields CDR1 MRHNA and CDR2 SNTAGT. Trimming removed 6 bases from V and 2 bases from J; junction bases left unmatched: 19. CDR3 amino acids: CASSAVAGGRHLTYNEQFF. CDR3 nucleotides: TGTGCCAGCAGCGCCGTGGCCGGCGGGAGACACCTAACCTACAATGAGCAGTTCTTC.

The CDR3 sequence: CAWSGLAGGWGTGELFF. The CDR3 bases are TGTGCCTGGAGCGGGCTAGCGGGAGGTTGGGGCACCGGGGAGCTGTTTTTT. V gene TRBV30 combines with J gene TRBJ2-2; 11 bases agree with TRBD2. This CDR3 has 17 residues. Germline CDR1 GTSNPN, CDR2 SVGIG (reference sequence). With V trimmed by 3 bases and J by 4 bases, 10 bases remained unmatched.

The CDR3 region has the DNA TGTGCCAGTAGTATTTCTGGGGGGGGCTTTATTCAGCCCCAGCATTTT. This translates into CASSISGGGFIQPQHF. This chain connects TRBV19 to TRBJ1-5, with D perhaps matching TRBD1 (6 bases). The CDR3 is made up of 16 amino acids. Germline CDR1 reads LNHDA; CDR2 reads SQIVND (reference sequence). Trimming took 3 bases from V and 6 from J, leaving 18 bases between them.

This chain links TRBV2 with TRBJ1-4; D is undetermined. The CDR3 sequence is 13 residues long. Trimming stripped 2 bases from V and 6 bases from J, with 7 bases between. Germline V gene lookup returns CDR1 SNHLY and CDR2 FYNNEI. CDR3 DNA sequence: TGTGCCAGCAGTGAAAGCCTCGATGAAAAACTGTTTTTT. This gives the protein CASSESLDEKLFF.

The chain carries TRBV25-1 and TRBJ2-3; a weak D match, TRBD1 (6 bases). The CDR3 sequence is 14 residues long. The germline V and J ends were trimmed by 6 bases and 3 bases, with 13 bases remaining between them. Germline CDR1 MGHDK, CDR2 SYGVNS. In nucleotides, the CDR3 is TGTGCCAGCAGATCGACAGGACTGACAGATACGCAGTATTTT. It encodes CASRSTGLTDTQYF. Full variable domain (rest looked up from reference TRBV25-1 and TRBJ2-3): EADIYQTPRYLVIGTGKKITLECSQTMGHDKMYWYQQDPGMELHLIHYSYGVNSTEKGDLSSESTVSRIRTEHFPLTLESARPSHTSQYLCASRSTGLTDTQYFGPGTRLTVL.

This clone was counted between two and nine times. The chain employs TRBV5-1 and TRBJ1-2; 8 positions match TRBD1. V lost 4 bases to trimming and J lost 4 bases; unmatched junction nucleotides: 3. The CDR3 has 13 amino acids. Per the germline V gene, CDR1 is SGHRS and CDR2 is YFSETQ. The CDR3 coding sequence is TGCGCCAGCAGCCCGGACAGGGCCTATGGCTACACCTTC. Protein: CASSPDRAYGYTF.

The rearrangement links TRBV19 to TRBJ1-6; the D is unclear. The V and J ends lost 1 base and 6 bases respectively, with 7 bases between them. The CDR3 extends over 14 amino acids. In germline, CDR1 is LNHDA, CDR2 SQIVND (reference sequence). CDR3: CASSIVGSNSPLHF. The CDR3 coding sequence is TGTGCCAGTAGTATAGTCGGTTCTAATTCACCCCTCCACTTT.

This chain connects TRBV7-9 to TRBJ1-1; 10 nucleotides agree with TRBD1. The CDR3 contains 15 residues. The germline V gene has CDR1 SEHNR and CDR2 FQNEAQ (reference sequence). With V trimmed by 5 bases and J by 3 bases, 6 bases remained unmatched. CDR3 bases: TGTGCCAGCAGCCCGGGACAGGGGAGGGACACTGAAGCTTTCTTT. Protein product: CASSPGQGRDTEAFF. Based on the CDR3 plus reference TRBV7-9 and TRBJ1-1, the full variable domain is DTGVSQNPRHKITKRGQNVTFRCDPISEHNRLYWYRQTLGQGPEFLTYFQNEAQLEKSRLLSDRFSAERPKGSFSTLEIQRTEQGDSAMYLCASSPGQGRDTEAFFGQGTRLTVV.

The rearrangement uses TRBV18 and TRBJ1-6; TRBD1 agrees at 9 bases. The CDR3 is 15 amino acids. The J segment lost 10 bases and the V segment lost 6 bases, leaving 10 bases of the junction unmatched. Germline lookup yields CDR1 KGHSH and CDR2 LQKENI. The CDR3 reads CASSLTTGGKSPLHF. The CDR3 DNA sequence: TGTGCCAGCTCCCTTACGACAGGGGGGAAATCACCCCTCCACTTT.

The V call is TRBV7-6, the J call TRBJ2-5; 7 bases align to TRBD1. Germline CDR1 is SGHVS and CDR2 is FNYEAQ. The CDR3 has 17 residues. With V trimmed by 5 bases and J by 2 bases, 14 bases remained unmatched. CDR3 amino acids: CASSQLEGTDFQETQYF. The CDR3 DNA is TGTGCCAGCAGCCAACTAGAGGGGACAGACTTTCAAGAGACCCAGTACTTC.

This chain uses TRBV27 with TRBJ1-5, with D perhaps TRBD1 (5 bases). Deletions cut 5 bases from V and 0 bases from J, with 14 bases between. Germline values: CDR1 MNHEY, CDR2 SMNVEV (reference sequence). This CDR3 comprises 16 residues. CDR3 loop: CASSRAGAYSNQPQHF. DNA for the CDR3: TGTGCCAGCAGTAGGGCTGGGGCTTATAGCAATCAGCCCCAGCATTTT.

The chain uses TRBV7-9 and TRBJ1-3; 7 bases match TRBD1. With 0 bases clipped from V and 0 bases from J, the junction kept 5 bases outside the gene matches. The length of the CDR3 is 17 residues. Germline-derived CDR1 and CDR2 are SEHNR and FQNEAQ (reference sequence). CDR3 nucleotides: TGTGCCAGCAGCTTAGCCGGGACAGCGAGCTCTGGAAACACCATATATTTT. This sequence encodes CASSLAGTASSGNTIYF.